This TCR beta chain was captured by sequencing in a study of Ad26.COV2.S vaccination and SARS-CoV-2 variants. The CDR3 contains 17 residues. V dropped 0 bases and J dropped 4; count of bases not matched to a gene: 11. The germline V gene encodes CDR1 SGHDT and CDR2 YYEEEE. Treatment given: around 19 received Ad26.COV2.S at low or high dose, single or two shots; about 5 received placebo; per-sample allocation not given. Collection of samples fell on day 63 after the first vaccine or placebo injection. Profiling relied on immunoSEQ multiplex PCR, and the TCRdb table lists in-frame clones only, not all of them. This table holds 350,000 to 500,000 clones, roughly 89% found once.

The sequences come from peripheral blood, collected in a trial of Ad26.COV2.S vaccine versus placebo. The receptor comes from a person between 18 and 65 years old who received the Ad26.COV2.S COVID-19 vaccine or a placebo. The rearrangement links TRBV5-6 to TRBJ2-7; 9 bases agree with TRBD1. Here the CDR3 reads CASSLVGQGILPYEQYF. DNA for the CDR3: TGTGCCAGCAGCTTGGTGGGACAGGGAATCCTCCCATACGAGCAGTACTTC.